The text below deals with one T cell receptor beta chain. This CDR3 spans 13 amino acids. Germline values: CDR1 MNHEY, CDR2 SVGEGT. Trimming pared 2 bases from V and 1 base from J, leaving 5 bases between. Individuals with ophthalmopathy presented a Clinical Activity Score of at least 3, a NOSPECS grade of at least 4 and a duration under 3 months. Any patient presenting with uncontrolled infection, other autoimmune disease, pregnancy or lactation was left out. This specimen belongs to a study of T cells in Graves' hyperthyroidism and ophthalmopathy. Amplification of TCR beta CDR3 regions was performed using RNA transcripts as template. HTBI primers were the set used in a first-round RT-PCR of the TCR CDR3. TCRdb passed the multiplex PCR reads through MiXCR, listing each CDR3 protein once. The sample records 490,000 or so distinct CDR3 sequences, about 20% being singletons.

Sequencing was carried out using blood. The J gene is TRBJ1-2, the V gene TRBV6-2 or TRBV6-3; no clear D. The source of this sequence is a woman in her 70s with Graves' ophthalmopathy. Here the CDR3 DNA reads TGTGCCAGCAGTTACGACTTTAACTATGGCTACACCTTC. Amino acids: CASSYDFNYGYTF.